This entry concerns a single T cell receptor (beta chain). Its antigen is still unknown. Different DNA sequences within this sample yield the same CDR3. RNA was isolated and reverse transcribed to cDNA, the sequencing template. The assay was immunoSEQ multiplex PCR, and TCRdb's table has in-frame clones only and misses some. Found here are some 120,000 clones, 40% to 55% of them singletons; the top ten hold 8% to 11%. Trimming left V 1 base short and J 1 base short, with 6 bases between. The CDR3 has 14 amino acids. CDR1 is MGHDK, CDR2 SYGVNS, per germline. This sample was taken from a study of CD8+ T cells in alopecia areata. Study-wide findings and caveats: Scalp specimens additionally yield sequences from normal skin's resident alphabeta T cells. Relative to normal scalp, lesional scalp, especially alopecia totalis/universalis, showed higher clonality. Possibly as an HLA-related effect, TCR sharing across patients appeared less clear than in mice.

Punch biopsies of lesional scalp, plus peripheral blood, were taken from alopecia areata patients. The V call is TRBV25-1, the J call TRBJ2-3, with D uncertain. This receptor was obtained from a human donor with alopecia areata. The sequenced sample was NKG2D-low CD8+ T cells sorted from blood. The CDR3 loop reads CASSESRGTDTQYF. CDR3 sequence (DNA): TGTGCCAGCAGTGAATCAAGGGGCACAGATACGCAGTATTTT.